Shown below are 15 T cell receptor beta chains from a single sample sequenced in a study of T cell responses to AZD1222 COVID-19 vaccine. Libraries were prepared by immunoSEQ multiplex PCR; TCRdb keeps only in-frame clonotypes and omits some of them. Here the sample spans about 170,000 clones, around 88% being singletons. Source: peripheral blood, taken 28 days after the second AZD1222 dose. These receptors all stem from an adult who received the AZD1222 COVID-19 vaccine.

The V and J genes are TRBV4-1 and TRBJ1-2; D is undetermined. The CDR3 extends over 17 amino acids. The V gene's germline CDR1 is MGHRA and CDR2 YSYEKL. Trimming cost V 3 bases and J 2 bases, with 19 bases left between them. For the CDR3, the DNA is TGCGCCAGCAGCCAGAGTAGGGCAGTAAGGCCGAACTATGGCTACACCTTC. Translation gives CASSQSRAVRPNYGYTF.

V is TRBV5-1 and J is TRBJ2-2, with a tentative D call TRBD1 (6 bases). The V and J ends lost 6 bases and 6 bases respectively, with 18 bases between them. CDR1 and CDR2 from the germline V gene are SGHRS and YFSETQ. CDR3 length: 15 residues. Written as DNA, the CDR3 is TGCGCCAGCAATGGAATTAATGCAGGGGCCGGGGAGCTGTTTTTT. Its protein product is CASNGINAGAGELFF.

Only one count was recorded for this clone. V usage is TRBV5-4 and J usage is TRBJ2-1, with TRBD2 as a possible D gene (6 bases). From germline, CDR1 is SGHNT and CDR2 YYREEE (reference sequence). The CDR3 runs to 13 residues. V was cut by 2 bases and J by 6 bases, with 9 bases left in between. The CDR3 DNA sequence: TGTGCCAGCAGCTTCCCCGGGGGCAATGAGCAGTTCTTC. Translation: CASSFPGGNEQFF.

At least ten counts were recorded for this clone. In DNA, the CDR3 is TGTGCCAGCAGCCAAGAACAAGCGGCTAGCACAGATACGCAGTATTTT. The encoded protein is CASSQEQAASTDTQYF. The chain employs TRBV4-2 and TRBJ2-3; perhaps TRBD2 as D (5 bases). CDR1 and CDR2 (germline): LGHNA, YNFKEQ. Deletions cut 0 bases from V and 0 bases from J, with 10 bases between. The CDR3 is 16 residues long.

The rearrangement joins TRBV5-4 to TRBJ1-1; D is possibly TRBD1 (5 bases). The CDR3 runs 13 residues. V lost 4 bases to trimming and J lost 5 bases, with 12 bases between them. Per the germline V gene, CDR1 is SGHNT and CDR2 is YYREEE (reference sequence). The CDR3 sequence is CASSGARGTEAFF. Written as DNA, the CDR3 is TGTGCCAGCAGCGGGGCCCGGGGGACTGAAGCTTTCTTT.

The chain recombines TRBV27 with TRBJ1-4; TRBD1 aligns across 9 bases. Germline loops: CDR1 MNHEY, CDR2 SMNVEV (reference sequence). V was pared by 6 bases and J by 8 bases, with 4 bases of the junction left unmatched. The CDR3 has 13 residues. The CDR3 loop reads CASRQGAGEKLFF. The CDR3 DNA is TGTGCCAGCAGACAGGGGGCAGGGGAAAAACTGTTTTTT. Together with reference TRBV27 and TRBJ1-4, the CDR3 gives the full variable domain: EAQVTQNPRYLITVTGKKLTVTCSQNMNHEYMSWYRQDPGLGLRQIYYSMNVEVTDKGDVPEGYKVSRKEKRNFPLILESPSPNQTSLYFCASRQGAGEKLFFGSGTQLSVL.

The CDR3, as DNA: TGTGCCAGCAGTTACGCGGACAGGGTCAATCAGCCCCAGCATTTT. Translation: CASSYADRVNQPQHF. The chain recombines TRBV6-2 or TRBV6-3 with TRBJ1-5, with 8 bases identical to TRBD1. The CDR3 covers 15 residues. V was pared by 2 bases and J by 3 bases, with 3 bases of the junction left unmatched. From germline, CDR1 is MNHEY and CDR2 SVGEGT.

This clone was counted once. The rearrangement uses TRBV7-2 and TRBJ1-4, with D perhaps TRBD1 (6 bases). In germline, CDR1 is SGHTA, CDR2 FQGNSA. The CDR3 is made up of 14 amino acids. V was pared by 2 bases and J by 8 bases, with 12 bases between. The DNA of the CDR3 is TGTGCCAGCAGCTTAACAGGGTGGGGCGAAAAACTGTTTTTT. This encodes CASSLTGWGEKLFF.

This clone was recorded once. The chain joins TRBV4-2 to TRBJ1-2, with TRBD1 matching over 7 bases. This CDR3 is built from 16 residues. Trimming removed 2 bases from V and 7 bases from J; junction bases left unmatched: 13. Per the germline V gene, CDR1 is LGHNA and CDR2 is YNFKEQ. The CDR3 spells CASSQHNRDRGTGYTF. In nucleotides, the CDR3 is TGTGCCAGCAGCCAACACAACCGGGACAGAGGGACTGGCTACACCTTC.

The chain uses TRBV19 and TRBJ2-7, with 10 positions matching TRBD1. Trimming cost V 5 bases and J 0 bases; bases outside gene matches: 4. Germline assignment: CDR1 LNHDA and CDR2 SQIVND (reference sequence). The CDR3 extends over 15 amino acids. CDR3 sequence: CASSPGQGTSYEQYF. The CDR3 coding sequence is TGTGCCAGTAGTCCGGGACAGGGGACCTCCTACGAGCAGTACTTC.

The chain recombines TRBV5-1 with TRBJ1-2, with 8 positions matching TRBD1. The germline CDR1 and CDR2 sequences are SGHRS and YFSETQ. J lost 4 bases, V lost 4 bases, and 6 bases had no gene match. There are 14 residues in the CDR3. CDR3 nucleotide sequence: TGCGCCAGCAGCGAAGGACAGGGCGGCTATGGCTACACCTTC. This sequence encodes CASSEGQGGYGYTF.

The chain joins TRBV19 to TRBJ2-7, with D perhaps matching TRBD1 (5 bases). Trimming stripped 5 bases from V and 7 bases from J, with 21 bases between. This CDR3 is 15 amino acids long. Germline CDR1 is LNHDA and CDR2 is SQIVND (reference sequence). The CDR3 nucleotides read TGTGCCAGTAGTGAGGTGGGGCCGCTCTCTAAGGAGCAGTACTTC. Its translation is CASSEVGPLSKEQYF. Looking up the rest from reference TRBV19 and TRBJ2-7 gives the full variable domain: DGGITQSPKYLFRKEGQNVTLSCEQNLNHDAMYWYRQDPGQGLRLIYYSQIVNDFQKGDIAEGYSVSREKKESFPLTVTSAQKNPTAFYLCASSEVGPLSKEQYFGPGTRLTVT.

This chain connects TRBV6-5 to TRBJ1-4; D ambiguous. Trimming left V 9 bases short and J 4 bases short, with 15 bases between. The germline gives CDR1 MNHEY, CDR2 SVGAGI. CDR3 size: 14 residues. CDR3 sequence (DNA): TGTGCCAGTCTTGCGGGCGCAGGTAATGAAAAACTGTTTTTT. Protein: CASLAGAGNEKLFF.

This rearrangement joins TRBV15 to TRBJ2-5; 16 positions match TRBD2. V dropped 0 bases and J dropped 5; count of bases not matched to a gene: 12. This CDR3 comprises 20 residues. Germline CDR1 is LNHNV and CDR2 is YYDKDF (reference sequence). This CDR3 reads CATSREGRGLAGGRQETQYF. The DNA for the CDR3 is TGTGCCACCAGCAGAGAGGGTCGGGGACTAGCGGGGGGGCGACAGGAGACCCAGTACTTC.

This chain's CDR3 is CASSRKGEWNQPQHF. The CDR3 nucleotides are TGTGCCAGCAGTCGTAAGGGGGAATGGAATCAGCCCCAGCATTTT. The genes are TRBV5-6 and TRBJ1-5; D is perhaps TRBD1 (6 bases). V lost 5 bases, J lost 4 bases, and 16 bases lay in between. Germline V gene lookup returns CDR1 SGHDT and CDR2 YYEEEE. CDR3 length: 15 residues.